The 20 T cell receptor beta chains presented below share a single source sample, sequenced in a study of T-cell reconstitution after alpha-beta-depleted transplantation in children. The TCRbeta library incorporated unique molecular identifiers. TCRdb ran MiXCR on the PCR reads and lists one entry per CDR3 protein. The data show about 460,000 distinct CDR3 sequences, 9.5% to 15% seen once. The sample in question was PBMCs from the stem cell graft donor, obtained from the stem cell graft. The receptors here all came from a human donor who donated a stem cell graft to a child with combined immunodeficiency.

This clonotype has more than one count but fewer than ten. This chain links TRBV18 with TRBJ2-5; D remains unclear. Germline V gives CDR1 KGHSH, CDR2 LQKENI. V was shortened by 5 bases and J by 5 bases, with 15 bases between the two germline ends. This CDR3 is built from 14 residues. CDR3 coding DNA: TGTGCCAGCTCAGAATCCCGGGTGGGCGAGACCCAGTACTTC. It is translated as CASSESRVGETQYF.

This clonotype was picked up a small number of times. The chain carries TRBV20-1 and TRBJ2-4; no firm D call. V was shortened by 3 bases and J by 0 bases, with 12 bases between the two germline ends. CDR1 is DFQATT, CDR2 SNEGSKA, per germline (reference sequence). The CDR3 extends over 15 amino acids. The CDR3 DNA is TGCAGTGCTAGTCTTGACACTCTAGCCAAAAACATTCAGTACTTC. Its translation is CSASLDTLAKNIQYF.

This clonotype was detected a few times. CDR3 loop: CASSFASGVGEQFF. CDR3 DNA: TGTGCCAGCAGTTTTGCGTCGGGGGTGGGTGAGCAGTTCTTC. The chain links TRBV12-3 or TRBV12-4 to TRBJ2-1; the D gene is possibly TRBD2 (6 bases). Trimming cost V 3 bases and J 9 bases, with 15 bases left between them. The CDR3 is made up of 14 amino acids.

A few counts support this clonotype. The chain has TRBV12-3 or TRBV12-4 and TRBJ2-7; 9 bases align to TRBD1. J was trimmed by 6 bases and V by 2 bases; bases with no gene match: 5. This CDR3 region has 14 residues. CDR3 sequence: CASSLPGTGLEQYF. The DNA for the CDR3 is TGTGCCAGCAGTTTACCCGGGACAGGGCTCGAGCAGTACTTC.

Many counts were recorded for this clonotype. The chain employs TRBV6-1 and TRBJ2-5; D perhaps matches TRBD2 (6 bases). The CDR3 is 13 residues long. Germline-derived CDR1 and CDR2 are MNHNS and SASEGT. V lost 6 bases and J lost 8, with 16 bases in between. The CDR3 loop reads CASRPGGAYTQYF. Here the CDR3 DNA reads TGTGCCAGCAGACCCGGCGGGGCCTATACCCAGTACTTC.

This clonotype was seen a handful of times. The chain couples TRBV3-1 to TRBJ2-1, with TRBD2 identical over 7 bases. V lost 3 bases, J lost 10 bases, and 12 bases stayed unmatched. Germline V lookup: CDR1 LGHDT, CDR2 YNNKEL (reference sequence). The CDR3 totals 15 residues. CDR3 loop: CASSQGPRGGSEQFF. In DNA form, the CDR3 reads TGTGCCAGCAGCCAGGGCCCCCGCGGGGGATCGGAGCAGTTCTTC.

Many counts were recorded for this clonotype. This rearrangement joins TRBV28 to TRBJ2-1; the D call may be TRBD1 or TRBD2 (5 bases each). Germline V CDR1 and CDR2: MDHEN, SYDVKM. CDR3 length: 15 residues. Trimming took off 6 bases at V and 8 bases at J, with 20 bases between the two ends. The CDR3 spells CASSPRRGLRDEQFF. In DNA form, the CDR3 reads TGTGCCAGCAGCCCTCGTAGGGGCCTGCGGGATGAGCAGTTCTTC.

This clonotype was counted between two and nine times. This chain connects TRBV5-1 to TRBJ2-7; 9 bases fit TRBD1. V was clipped by 6 bases and J by 1 base; unmatched bases: 14. Germline values: CDR1 SGHRS, CDR2 YFSETQ. CDR3 length equals 17 residues. The CDR3 bases are TGCGCCAGCACCACCGGGACAGGGACCATAGATTCCTACGAGCAGTACTTC. Protein sequence: CASTTGTGTIDSYEQYF.

The rearrangement uses TRBV7-6 and TRBJ2-1, with TRBD2 identical over 9 bases. The CDR3 has 15 residues. The ends lost 2 bases at V and 8 bases at J; junction bases unmatched: 7. Germline CDR1 SGHVS, CDR2 FNYEAQ. This CDR3 reads CASSLTLAGFDEQFF. CDR3 nucleotide sequence: TGTGCCAGCAGCTTAACCCTAGCGGGATTCGATGAGCAGTTCTTC.

At least ten counts were recorded for this clonotype. The chain recombines TRBV12-3 or TRBV12-4 with TRBJ2-1; 8 nucleotides align to TRBD1. The J segment lost 2 bases and the V segment lost 6 bases, leaving 0 bases of the junction unmatched. The length of the CDR3 is 13 residues. The CDR3 DNA follows: TGTGCCAGCAGGGACAGGGCCTACAATGAGCAGTTCTTC. This sequence encodes CASRDRAYNEQFF.

This clonotype occurred a few times. V and J are TRBV29-1 and TRBJ2-3, with 10 bases identical to TRBD2. CDR3 size: 16 residues. J was trimmed by 2 bases and V by 6 bases; bases with no gene match: 11. Germline V gives CDR1 SQVTM, CDR2 ANQGSEA. The CDR3 protein is CSVRAGGPVVTDTQYF. The CDR3 coding sequence is TGCAGCGTCCGAGCGGGGGGGCCCGTTGTCACAGATACGCAGTATTTT.

The table lists this clonotype with a few counts. The CDR3 loop is CASSTGLAGTYNEQFF. The CDR3 nucleotides are TGTGCCAGCAGTACTGGACTAGCGGGAACCTACAATGAGCAGTTCTTC. The chain couples TRBV12-3 or TRBV12-4 to TRBJ2-1; 12 bases match TRBD2. The CDR3 consists of 16 residues. Germline trimming cut 5 bases from V and 2 bases from J; bases unmatched to any gene: 4.

The V and J genes are TRBV4-3 and TRBJ1-4; the D is unclear. In germline, CDR1 is LGHNA, CDR2 YSLEER. V was cut by 1 base and J by 8 bases, with 5 bases left in between. This CDR3 spans 12 amino acids. The CDR3 loop is CASSQGSEKLFF. CDR3 bases: TGCGCCAGCAGCCAAGGTTCCGAAAAACTGTTTTTT.

The chain employs TRBV6-2 or TRBV6-3 and TRBJ2-1; 11 nucleotides agree with TRBD2. The CDR3 is 17 amino acids. Germline V gene data show CDR1 as MNHEY and CDR2 as SVGEGT. With V trimmed by 5 bases and J by 7 bases, 13 bases remained unmatched. Written as DNA, the CDR3 is TGTGCCAGCAGTCCATTAGCGGGGGGGATGATCCATAATGAGCAGTTCTTC. This codes for CASSPLAGGMIHNEQFF.

Only a few counts were recorded for this clonotype. For the CDR3, the DNA is TGTGCCTGGAGTGTACAGCTTATGAACACTGAAGCTTTCTTT. It yields the protein CAWSVQLMNTEAFF. The chain combines TRBV30 with TRBJ1-1; no clear D. The CDR3 is 14 amino acids. V lost 0 bases, J lost 0 bases, and 8 bases lay in between. Germline CDR1 GTSNPN, CDR2 SVGIG (reference sequence).

The sample holds a few counts of this clonotype. The chain combines TRBV12-5 with TRBJ2-2; TRBD1 agrees at 8 bases. The CDR3 consists of 16 residues. Germline assignment: CDR1 LGHNT and CDR2 FRNRAP. Germline trimming cut 3 bases from V and 6 bases from J; bases unmatched to any gene: 9. CDR3 DNA sequence: TGTGCTAGTGGTTTCGTCACGGACAGGGAACCCGGGGAGCTGTTTTTT. Amino acids: CASGFVTDREPGELFF.

This chain connects TRBV5-1 to TRBJ1-4, with a possible D match to TRBD1 (6 bases). Trimming cost V 3 bases and J 8 bases, with 14 bases left between them. Per the germline V gene, CDR1 is SGHRS and CDR2 is YFSETQ. CDR3 size: 14 residues. The CDR3 nucleotides are TGCGCCAGCAGCTCCGCAGGGGATGGAGAAAAACTGTTTTTT. This codes for CASSSAGDGEKLFF.

This clonotype turned up a few times. This chain uses TRBV6-1 with TRBJ2-3, with 8 bases fitting TRBD1. The germline V gene has CDR1 MNHNS and CDR2 SASEGT. V lost 2 bases, J lost 6 bases, and 16 bases stayed unmatched. This CDR3 comprises 18 residues. The CDR3 DNA follows: TGTGCCAGCAGTGAATCCCTTGGACAGGGAGGACCCGTGGATACGCAGTATTTT. Its translation: CASSESLGQGGPVDTQYF.

This clonotype has ten or more counts. The V and J genes are TRBV12-3 or TRBV12-4 and TRBJ2-1; 8 positions agree with TRBD1. The CDR3 has 13 amino acids. The V and J ends lost 8 bases and 2 bases, in that order; junction bases with no gene match: 2. The CDR3 sequence is CASQGAPYNEQFF. The CDR3 DNA reads TGTGCCAGCCAGGGGGCCCCCTACAATGAGCAGTTCTTC.

This clonotype was recorded only once. The chain carries TRBV2 and TRBJ1-2, with TRBD1 identical over 8 bases. This CDR3 region has 15 residues. The germline gives CDR1 SNHLY, CDR2 FYNNEI. After removal of 2 bases from V and 4 bases from J, the junction contained 6 bases not matched to a gene. The CDR3 bases are TGTGCCAGCAGTGAATGGAAGGGACAGGCCTATGGCTACACCTTC. Its protein product is CASSEWKGQAYGYTF.